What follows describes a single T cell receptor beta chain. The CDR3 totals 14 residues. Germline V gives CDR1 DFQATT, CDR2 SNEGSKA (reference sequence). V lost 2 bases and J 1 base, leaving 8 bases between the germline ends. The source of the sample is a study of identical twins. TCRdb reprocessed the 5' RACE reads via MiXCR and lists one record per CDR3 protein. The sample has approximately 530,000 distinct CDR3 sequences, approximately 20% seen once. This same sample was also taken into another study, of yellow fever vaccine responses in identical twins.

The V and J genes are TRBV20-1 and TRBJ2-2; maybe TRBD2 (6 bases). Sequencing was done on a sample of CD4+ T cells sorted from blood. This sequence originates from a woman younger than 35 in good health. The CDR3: CSARSSGNTGELFF. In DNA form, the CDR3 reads TGCAGTGCTAGAAGTAGCGGGAACACCGGGGAGCTGTTTTTT.